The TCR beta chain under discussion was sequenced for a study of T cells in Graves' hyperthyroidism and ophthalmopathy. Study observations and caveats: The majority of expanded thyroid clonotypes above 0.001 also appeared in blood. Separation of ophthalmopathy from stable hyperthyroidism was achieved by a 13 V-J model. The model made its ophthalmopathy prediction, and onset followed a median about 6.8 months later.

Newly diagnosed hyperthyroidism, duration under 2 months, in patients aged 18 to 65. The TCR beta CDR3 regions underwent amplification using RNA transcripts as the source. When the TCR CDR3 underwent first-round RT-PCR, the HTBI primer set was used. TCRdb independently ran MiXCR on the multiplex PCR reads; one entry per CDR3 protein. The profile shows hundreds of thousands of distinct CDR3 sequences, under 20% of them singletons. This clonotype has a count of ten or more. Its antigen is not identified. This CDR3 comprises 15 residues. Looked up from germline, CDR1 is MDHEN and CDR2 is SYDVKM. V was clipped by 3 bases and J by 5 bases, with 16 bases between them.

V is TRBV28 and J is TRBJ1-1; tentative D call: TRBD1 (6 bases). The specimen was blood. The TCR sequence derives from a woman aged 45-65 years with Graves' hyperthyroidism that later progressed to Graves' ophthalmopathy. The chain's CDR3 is CASSFAGVGRTEAFF. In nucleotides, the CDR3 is TGTGCCAGCAGTTTTGCAGGGGTTGGTAGAACTGAAGCTTTCTTT.